Presented here are 12 T cell receptor beta chains from one specimen sequenced in a study of response to subunit inactivated influenza vaccine. TCRdb processed the RT-PCR reads anew with MiXCR; each CDR3 protein has one entry. The sample holds roughly 790,000 distinct CDR3 sequences, about 20% seen once. The sample in question was PBMCs from blood, obtained around 5 days after vaccination. Every receptor here comes from a man aged 50-60 years who received an inactivated influenza vaccine.

A few counts support this clonotype. The chain employs TRBV15 and TRBJ2-1, with a tentative D call TRBD1 (6 bases). Trimming took off 4 bases at V and 3 bases at J, with 13 bases between the two ends. The germline V gene has CDR1 LNHNV and CDR2 YYDKDF (reference sequence). This CDR3 has 15 residues. The CDR3 region has the DNA TGTGCCACCAGCACCGGACAGAGGATCTACAATGAGCAGTTCTTC. Protein: CATSTGQRIYNEQFF.

This clonotype showed up just a few times. The chain links TRBV19 to TRBJ1-2; tentatively, D is TRBD1 (5 bases). This CDR3 contains 16 residues. Germline V gives CDR1 LNHDA, CDR2 SQIVND (reference sequence). V was trimmed by 5 bases and J by 0 bases, leaving 16 bases between them. CDR3 nucleotides: TGTGCCAGTAGTCGAGGGGACGGTAAAGCTAACTATGGCTACACCTTC. Translation: CASSRGDGKANYGYTF.

This clonotype was seen many times. The V and J genes are TRBV12-3 or TRBV12-4 and TRBJ2-2, with D tentatively TRBD2 (5 bases). V shed 1 base and J shed 1 base, with 7 bases lying between them. CDR3 length: 15 residues. CDR3 nucleotide sequence: TGTGCCAGCAGTTTAGATCGGGGGAACACCGGGGAGCTGTTTTTT. Residues: CASSLDRGNTGELFF.

The V and J genes are TRBV6-2 or TRBV6-3 and TRBJ2-1; 11 nucleotides match TRBD2. In germline, CDR1 is MNHEY, CDR2 SVGEGT. The J segment lost 12 bases and the V segment lost 7 bases, leaving 11 bases of the junction unmatched. The CDR3 extends over 14 amino acids. The CDR3 spells CASIEGELAGAQFF. CDR3 nucleotides: TGTGCCAGCATCGAAGGGGAACTAGCGGGAGCGCAGTTCTTC.

The chain joins TRBV4-3 to TRBJ2-5; D is unresolved. Trimming pared 0 bases from V and 2 bases from J, leaving 10 bases between. In germline, CDR1 is LGHNA, CDR2 YSLEER. CDR3 size: 15 residues. CDR3 nucleotides: TGCGCCAGCAGCCAAGAGGTCCACATTCAAGAGACCCAGTACTTC. It codes for CASSQEVHIQETQYF.

Worth noting for this clonotype: A much larger clone differs by one base, so this may be a read error. The gene calls are TRBV2 and TRBJ2-7; D may be TRBD1 (6 bases). The CDR3 is 17 residues long. The germline CDR1 and CDR2 sequences are SNHLY and FYNNEI. The CDR3 spells CARSGEQPGHPSYEQYF. In nucleotides, the CDR3 is TGTGCCCGCAGTGGGGAACAACCGGGACATCCATCCTACGAGCAGTACTTC.

This clonotype was seen a handful of times. V and J are TRBV28 and TRBJ2-2; D is ambiguous. Germline loops: CDR1 MDHEN, CDR2 SYDVKM. V shed 2 bases and J shed 2 bases, with 9 bases lying between them. This CDR3 comprises 15 residues. CDR3 coding DNA: TGTGCCAGCAGTTTAGGTCTCTTAAACACCGGGGAGCTGTTTTTT. Amino acid sequence: CASSLGLLNTGELFF.

The chain joins TRBV3-1 to TRBJ2-5; D is perhaps TRBD1 or TRBD2 (5 bases each). V was cut by 4 bases and J by 0 bases, with 15 bases left in between. This CDR3 is 16 amino acids long. CDR1 is LGHDT, CDR2 YNNKEL, per germline (reference sequence). The CDR3 DNA reads TGTGCCAGCAGCCGAGTTTCGGGACCGTACCAAGAGACCCAGTACTTC. This sequence encodes CASSRVSGPYQETQYF.

For the CDR3, the DNA is TGTGCCAGCACCGACCTGACAGTGGGCCTAACCTCTGGGGCCAACGTCCTGACTTTC. Translating it yields CASTDLTVGLTSGANVLTF. The V call is TRBV11-1, the J call TRBJ2-6; TRBD1 is a possible D gene (5 bases). The germline CDR1 and CDR2 sequences are SGHAT and FQDESV (reference sequence). The CDR3 length is 19 residues. Trimming took off 7 bases at V and 0 bases at J, with 22 bases between the two ends.

The chain uses TRBV7-2 and TRBJ1-2; D uncertain. Germline CDR1 and CDR2: SGHTA and FQGNSA. V was pared by 5 bases and J by 7 bases, with 14 bases between. The CDR3 has 13 residues. The CDR3 is CASSLPPGGGYTF. CDR3 DNA sequence: TGTGCCAGCAGCCTTCCCCCGGGAGGTGGCTACACCTTC.

This clonotype was seen only a few times. V usage is TRBV4-3 and J usage is TRBJ2-5; 7 bases match TRBD1. The CDR3 contains 15 residues. The V gene end was trimmed by 4 bases and the J gene end by 2 bases; junction bases not matched to a gene: 7. Germline-derived CDR1 and CDR2 are LGHNA and YSLEER. DNA of the CDR3: TGCGCCAGCAGCCTCGGAACAGGGGAACAAGAGACCCAGTACTTC. Residues: CASSLGTGEQETQYF.

A few counts support this clonotype. The chain employs TRBV2 and TRBJ2-1, with 11 bases that match TRBD2. V shed 4 bases and J 2 bases; nucleotides not matched to a gene: 4. Germline V lookup: CDR1 SNHLY, CDR2 FYNNEI. The CDR3 sequence is 16 residues long. CDR3 sequence reads: CASSAEGLAAYNEQFF. Here the CDR3 DNA reads TGTGCCAGCAGTGCCGAGGGACTAGCGGCCTACAATGAGCAGTTCTTC.